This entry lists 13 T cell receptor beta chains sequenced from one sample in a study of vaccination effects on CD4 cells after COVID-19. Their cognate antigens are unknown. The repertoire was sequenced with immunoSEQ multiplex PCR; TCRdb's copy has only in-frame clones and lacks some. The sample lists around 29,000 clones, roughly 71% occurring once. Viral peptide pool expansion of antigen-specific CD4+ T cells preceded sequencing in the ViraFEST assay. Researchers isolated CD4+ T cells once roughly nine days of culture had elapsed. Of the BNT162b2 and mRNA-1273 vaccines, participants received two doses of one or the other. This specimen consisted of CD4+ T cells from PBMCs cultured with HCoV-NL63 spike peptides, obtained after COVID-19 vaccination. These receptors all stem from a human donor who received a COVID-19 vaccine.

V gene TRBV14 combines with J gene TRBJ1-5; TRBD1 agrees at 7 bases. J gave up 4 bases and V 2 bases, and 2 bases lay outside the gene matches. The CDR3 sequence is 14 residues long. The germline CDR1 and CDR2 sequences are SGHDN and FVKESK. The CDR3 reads CASSQQGGNQPQHF. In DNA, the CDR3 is TGTGCCAGCAGCCAACAGGGGGGGAATCAGCCCCAGCATTTT.

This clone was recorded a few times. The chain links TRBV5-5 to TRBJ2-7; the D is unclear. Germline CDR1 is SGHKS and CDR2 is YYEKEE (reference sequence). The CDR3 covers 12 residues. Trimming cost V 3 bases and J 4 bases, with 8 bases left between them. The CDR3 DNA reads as TGTGCCAGCAGCTCGTTCATGTACGAGCAGTACTTC. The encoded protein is CASSSFMYEQYF.

CDR3 region: CASSDGAGGANVLTF. The CDR3 DNA reads as TGTGCCAGCAGTGACGGGGCTGGTGGGGCCAACGTCCTGACTTTC. V gene TRBV6-4 combines with J gene TRBJ2-6, with a possible D match to TRBD1 (5 bases). CDR1 MRHNA and CDR2 SNTAGT come from the germline V gene. The CDR3 is 15 amino acids. The germline V and J ends were trimmed by 2 bases and 3 bases, with 8 bases remaining between them.

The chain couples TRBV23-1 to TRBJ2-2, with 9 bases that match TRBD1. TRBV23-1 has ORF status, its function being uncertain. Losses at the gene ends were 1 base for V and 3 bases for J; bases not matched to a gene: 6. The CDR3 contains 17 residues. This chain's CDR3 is CASSQWDGTGYTGELFF. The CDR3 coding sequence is TGCGCCAGCAGTCAATGGGACGGGACAGGGTACACCGGGGAGCTGTTTTTT.

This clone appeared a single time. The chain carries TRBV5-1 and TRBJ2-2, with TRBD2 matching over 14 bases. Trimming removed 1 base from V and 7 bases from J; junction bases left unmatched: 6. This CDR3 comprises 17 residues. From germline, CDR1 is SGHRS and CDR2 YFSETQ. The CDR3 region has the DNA TGCGCCAGCAGCTTGCGACTAGCGGGAGGGCTCGGCGGGGAGCTGTTTTTT. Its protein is CASSLRLAGGLGGELFF. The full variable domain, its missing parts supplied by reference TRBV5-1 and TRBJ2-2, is KAGVTQTPRYLIKTRGQQVTLSCSPISGHRSVSWYQQTPGQGLQFLFEYFSETQRNKGNFPGRFSGRQFSNSRSEMNVSTLELGDSALYLCASSLRLAGGLGGELFFGEGSRLTVL.

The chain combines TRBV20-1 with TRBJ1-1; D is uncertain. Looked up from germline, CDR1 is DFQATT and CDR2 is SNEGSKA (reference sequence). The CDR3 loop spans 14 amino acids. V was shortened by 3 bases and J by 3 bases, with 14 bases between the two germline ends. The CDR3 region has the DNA TGCAGTGCTAGTCCTCAGGCCGGTTACACTGAAGCTTTCTTT. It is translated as CSASPQAGYTEAFF.

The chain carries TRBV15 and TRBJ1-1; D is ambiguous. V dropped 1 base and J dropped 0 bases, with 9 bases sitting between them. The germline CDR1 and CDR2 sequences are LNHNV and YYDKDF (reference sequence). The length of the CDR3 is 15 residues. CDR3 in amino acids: CATSRVPGVNTEAFF. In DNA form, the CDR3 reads TGTGCCACCAGCAGAGTCCCCGGGGTGAACACTGAAGCTTTCTTT.

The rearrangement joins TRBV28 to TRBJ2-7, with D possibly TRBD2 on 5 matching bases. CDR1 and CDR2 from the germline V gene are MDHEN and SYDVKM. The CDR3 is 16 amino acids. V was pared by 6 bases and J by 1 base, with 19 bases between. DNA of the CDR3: TGTGCCAGCAGCACCACCTCCGGGGTTGGGTCCTACGAGCAGTACTTC. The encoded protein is CASSTTSGVGSYEQYF. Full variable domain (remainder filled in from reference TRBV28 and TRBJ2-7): DVKVTQSSRYLVKRTGEKVFLECVQDMDHENMFWYRQDPGLGLRLIYFSYDVKMKEKGDIPEGYSVSREKKERFSLILESASTNQTSMYLCASSTTSGVGSYEQYFGPGTRLTVT.

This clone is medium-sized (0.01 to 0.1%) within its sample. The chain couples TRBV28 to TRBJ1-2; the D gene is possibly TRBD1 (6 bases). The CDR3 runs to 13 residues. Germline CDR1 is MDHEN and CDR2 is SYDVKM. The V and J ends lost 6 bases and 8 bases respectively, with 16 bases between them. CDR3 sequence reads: CASRLDRFGGYTF. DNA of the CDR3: TGTGCCAGCAGACTCGACAGGTTCGGCGGCTACACCTTC.

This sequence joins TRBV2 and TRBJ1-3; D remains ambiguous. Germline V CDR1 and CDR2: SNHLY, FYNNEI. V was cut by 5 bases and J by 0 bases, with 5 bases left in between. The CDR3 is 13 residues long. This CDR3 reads CASSLNSGNTIYF. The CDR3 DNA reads TGTGCCAGCAGTCTAAACTCTGGAAACACCATATATTTT.

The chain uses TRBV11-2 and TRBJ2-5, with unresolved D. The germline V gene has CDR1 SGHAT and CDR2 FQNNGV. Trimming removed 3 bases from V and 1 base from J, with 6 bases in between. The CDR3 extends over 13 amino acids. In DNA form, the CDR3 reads TGTGCCAGCAGCTTTAGTCTCCAAGAGACCCAGTACTTC. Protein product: CASSFSLQETQYF.

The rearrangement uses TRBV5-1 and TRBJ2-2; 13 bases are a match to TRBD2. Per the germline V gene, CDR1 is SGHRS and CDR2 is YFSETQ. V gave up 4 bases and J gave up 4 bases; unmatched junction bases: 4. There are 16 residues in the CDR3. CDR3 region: CASSNGLAGVTGELFF. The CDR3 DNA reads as TGCGCCAGCAGCAATGGACTAGCGGGAGTCACCGGGGAGCTGTTTTTT.

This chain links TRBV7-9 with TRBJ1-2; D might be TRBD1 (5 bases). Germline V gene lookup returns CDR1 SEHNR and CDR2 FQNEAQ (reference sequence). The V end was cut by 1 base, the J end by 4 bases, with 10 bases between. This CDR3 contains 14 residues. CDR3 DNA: TGTGCCAGCAGCTTAGAGACAGACTTCTATGGCTACACCTTC. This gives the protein CASSLETDFYGYTF.